This T cell receptor (beta chain) is drawn from a study of T cell responses to AZD1222 COVID-19 vaccine. The CDR3 is 14 residues long. Trimming at V came to 1 base and at J to 4 bases, leaving 3 bases not matched to a gene. The V gene's germline CDR1 is KGHSH and CDR2 LQKENI. Using immunoSEQ multiplex PCR, the repertoire was profiled, and TCRdb retains in-frame clones only, with some absent. The repertoire has some 140,000 clones, about 93% of them found once; the top ten carry around 6.5%. This clonotype originated in an adult who received the AZD1222 COVID-19 vaccine. The chain employs TRBV18 and TRBJ2-7, with 8 bases fitting TRBD1. Source: peripheral blood, taken 28 days after the second AZD1222 dose. CDR3 nucleotide sequence: TGTGCCAGCTCACCACATACAGGGGGGTACGAGCAGTACTTC. Its protein is CASSPHTGGYEQYF.